This is a list of T cell receptor beta chains from one sample in a study of blood T cell repertoires in COVID-19. Profiled with immunoSEQ multiplex PCR; TCRdb holds only in-frame clones, not every one. The sample consists of about 240,000 clones, around 80% of them appearing once. Sequencing input: peripheral blood. The receptors here all came from a young woman with acute or convalescent COVID-19. The CDR3 runs from the conserved cysteine through the conserved F or W. A D gene is named only where the DNA matches it firmly. The size field is filled for only some rows; it gives once, few, many or a size class.

d_gene: -; abundance: -; v_gene: TRBV21-1; j_gene: TRBJ2-1; CDR3nt: TGTGCCAGCAGCAAAGCGGGAGTTGATCACAATGAGCAGTTCTTC; CDR3aa: CASSKAGVDHNEQFF
d_gene: -; abundance: -; v_gene: TRBV12-3/TRBV12-4; j_gene: TRBJ2-1; CDR3nt: TGTGCCAGCAGTTTCTGGGCGAATGAGCAGTTCTTC; CDR3aa: CASSFWANEQFF
d_gene: -; abundance: -; v_gene: TRBV9; j_gene: TRBJ2-1; CDR3nt: TGTGCCAGCAGTTCGCTGGGGGGGCTGGGATCCTACAATGAGCAGTTCTTC; CDR3aa: CASSSLGGLGSYNEQFF
d_gene: -; abundance: -; v_gene: TRBV18; j_gene: TRBJ1-6; CDR3nt: TGTGCCAGCTCACCATCCCCGAGCTCCTATAATTCACCCCTCCACTTT; CDR3aa: CASSPSPSSYNSPLHF
d_gene: TRBD1; abundance: -; v_gene: TRBV5-1; j_gene: TRBJ2-7; CDR3nt: TGCGCCAGCAGCTTGCGAGGTGGGGAATATACAGGGGCCGCCGAGCAGTACTTC; CDR3aa: CASSLRGGEYTGAAEQYF
d_gene: -; abundance: -; v_gene: TRBV6-5; j_gene: TRBJ2-7; CDR3nt: TGTGCCAGCAGTTACACCGGAGTCGGGTTCTACGAGCAGTACTTC; CDR3aa: CASSYTGVGFYEQYF
d_gene: TRBD1; abundance: -; v_gene: TRBV6-5; j_gene: TRBJ1-2; CDR3nt: TGTGCCAGCAGTTACCAGGGACAGGGGTCGGGCGGCTACACCTTC; CDR3aa: CASSYQGQGSGGYTF
d_gene: TRBD1; abundance: -; v_gene: TRBV2; j_gene: TRBJ1-2; CDR3nt: TGTGCCGGTTGGGACAGGTATGGCTACACCTTC; CDR3aa: CAGWDRYGYTF
d_gene: -; abundance: -; v_gene: TRBV11-3; j_gene: TRBJ2-7; CDR3nt: TGTGCCAGCAGCTCGCAGGGACTCGCCGGCGGTAGCGAGCAGTACTTC; CDR3aa: CASSSQGLAGGSEQYF
d_gene: TRBD1; abundance: -; v_gene: TRBV28; j_gene: TRBJ1-1; CDR3nt: TGTGCGACCCGCCACAGGGGGCGCGGAACTGAAGCTTTCTTT; CDR3aa: CATRHRGRGTEAFF
d_gene: TRBD1; abundance: -; v_gene: TRBV19; j_gene: TRBJ1-1; CDR3nt: TGTGCCAGTAGTCCCAGGACAGGGGGCACTGAAGCTTTCTTT; CDR3aa: CASSPRTGGTEAFF
d_gene: TRBD2; abundance: -; v_gene: TRBV13; j_gene: TRBJ2-5; CDR3nt: TGTGCCAGCAGCCTCCGCCCAGGCGGGGGTAGAGAGACCCAGTACTTC; CDR3aa: CASSLRPGGGRETQYF
d_gene: -; abundance: few; v_gene: TRBV24-1; j_gene: TRBJ1-5; CDR3nt: TGTGCCACCAGTGATTTGCTTCCAGAGAGCGATCAGCCCCAGCATTTT; CDR3aa: CATSDLLPESDQPQHF
d_gene: -; abundance: -; v_gene: TRBV6-4; j_gene: TRBJ1-5; CDR3nt: TGTGCCAGCAGTGACCCTGTTTTCCAGGGCAATCAGCCCCAGCATTTT; CDR3aa: CASSDPVFQGNQPQHF
d_gene: TRBD1; abundance: -; v_gene: TRBV4-2; j_gene: TRBJ2-3; CDR3nt: TGTGCCAGCAGCCAAGATCCGACAGGGCCTCGAACAGATACGCAGTATTTT; CDR3aa: CASSQDPTGPRTDTQYF
d_gene: TRBD1; abundance: once; v_gene: TRBV5-1; j_gene: TRBJ2-6; CDR3nt: TGCGCCAGCAGCTTGGAGTTAAGTTCGGTCGGGACAGGGCCTGGGGCCAACGTCCTGACTTTC; CDR3aa: CASSLELSSVGTGPGANVLTF
d_gene: -; abundance: few; v_gene: TRBV15; j_gene: TRBJ1-6; CDR3nt: TGTGCCACCAGCTCCCTGGGCGGGGGCTTCTCACCCCTCCACTTT; CDR3aa: CATSSLGGGFSPLHF